The source of this TCR beta chain is a study of cytomegalovirus exposure and HLA in healthy donors. The germline V gene has CDR1 SEHNR and CDR2 FQNEAQ (reference sequence). Trimming at V came to 7 bases and at J to 8 bases, leaving 9 bases not matched to a gene. The CDR3 is 14 amino acids. General study points: It was assumed in the presence/absence analyses that sequencing depth was roughly uniform across donors.

Worth noting for this clone: The antigen is undetermined.

Primers for the PCR totalled 60 Vbeta and 13 Jbeta. Some clones are missing from TCRdb's copy, which holds only in-frame ones; the method was immunoSEQ multiplex PCR. The table shows approximately 32,000 clones, with around 84% occurring only once. V and J are TRBV7-9 and TRBJ2-1; the match to TRBD2 covers 9 bases. This sequence was found in a woman aged 18-30 years in good health and CMV-seronegative. Material for sequencing was PBMCs. The CDR3 reads CASKAGGSWDEQFF. The CDR3 nucleotides are TGTGCCAGCAAAGCGGGGGGATCCTGGGATGAGCAGTTCTTC.